Listed below are T cell receptor beta chains from one sample, sequenced in a study of T-cell reconstitution after alpha-beta-depleted transplantation in children. TCRdb reanalysed the PCR reads using MiXCR and keeps one entry per CDR3 protein. The sample consists of 500,000 to 650,000 distinct CDR3 sequences, approximately 10% of them appearing once. Sample: PBMCs, mostly from graft donor cells, taken 180 days after TCRalphabeta/CD19-depleted stem cell transplant. These receptors came from a female patient aged 2-9 years who had a stem cell transplant for aplastic anemia, so the T cells may come from the graft donor. Each CDR3 is given with its conserved first and last residue. Fields, in order: clone size, J gene, V gene, D gene, CDR3 DNA, CDR3 protein. The D gene is left open where the match is weak. Clone size appears in some rows only: once, few, many, or a class for an expanded clone.

clone size: -
J gene: TRBJ2-2
V gene: TRBV7-9
D gene: -
CDR3 DNA: TGTGCCAGCAGCTTCCGGGGACAACTCACCGGGGAGCTGTTTTTT
CDR3 protein: CASSFRGQLTGELFF

clone size: few
J gene: TRBJ1-2
V gene: TRBV29-1
D gene: TRBD1
CDR3 DNA: TGCAGCGTTGAAGTCACAGGGGGCAGGGGCTACACCTTC
CDR3 protein: CSVEVTGGRGYTF

clone size: -
J gene: TRBJ2-3
V gene: TRBV9
D gene: -
CDR3 DNA: TGTGCCAGCAGCATTACCGGGACTTTTAACACAGATACGCAGTATTTT
CDR3 protein: CASSITGTFNTDTQYF

clone size: -
J gene: TRBJ2-1
V gene: TRBV6-2/TRBV6-3
D gene: TRBD2
CDR3 DNA: TGTGCCAGCAGTAAAGGTAGCGGGAGGGCCCATTATGACAATGAGCAGTTCTTC
CDR3 protein: CASSKGSGRAHYDNEQFF

clone size: few
J gene: TRBJ2-5
V gene: TRBV24-1
D gene: TRBD2
CDR3 DNA: TGTGCCACCGACCGACTAGCAAAAGAGACCCAGTACTTC
CDR3 protein: CATDRLAKETQYF

clone size: many
J gene: TRBJ2-3
V gene: TRBV4-3
D gene: -
CDR3 DNA: TGCGCCAGCAGCTACTCTCGTGGGGAAAATACGCAGTATTTT
CDR3 protein: CASSYSRGENTQYF

clone size: few
J gene: TRBJ1-3
V gene: TRBV5-1
D gene: -
CDR3 DNA: TGCGCCAGCAGCTTGGCCCGGGACAACTCTGGAAACACCATATATTTT
CDR3 protein: CASSLARDNSGNTIYF

clone size: -
J gene: TRBJ2-5
V gene: TRBV28
D gene: TRBD2
CDR3 DNA: TGTGCCAGCAGTTTTACATCGGGAGGATCGGGAGTAGAGACCCAGTACTTC
CDR3 protein: CASSFTSGGSGVETQYF

clone size: many
J gene: TRBJ2-2
V gene: TRBV5-1
D gene: TRBD1
CDR3 DNA: TGTGCCAGCAGTTTGGCGGGGACAGGGAACACCGGGGAGCTGTTTTTT
CDR3 protein: CASSLAGTGNTGELFF

clone size: -
J gene: TRBJ2-7
V gene: TRBV28
D gene: -
CDR3 DNA: TGTGCCAGCAGTTTACCGGCCCCAGTCGAGCAGTACTTC
CDR3 protein: CASSLPAPVEQYF

clone size: few
J gene: TRBJ2-2
V gene: TRBV29-1
D gene: TRBD2
CDR3 DNA: TGCAGCGTTGAAGCACCACTGAGGCTAGCGGGAGTGGGTGTTCCCGGGGAGCTGTTTTTT
CDR3 protein: CSVEAPLRLAGVGVPGELFF

clone size: few
J gene: TRBJ1-1
V gene: TRBV5-1
D gene: -
CDR3 DNA: TGCGCCAGCAGCCACCCCGGGGGTCGGAGCACTGAAGCTTTCTTT
CDR3 protein: CASSHPGGRSTEAFF

clone size: -
J gene: TRBJ2-1
V gene: TRBV27
D gene: -
CDR3 DNA: TGTGCCAGCAGTTTTGGACACTCCTACAATGAGCAGTTCTTC
CDR3 protein: CASSFGHSYNEQFF

clone size: many
J gene: TRBJ2-1
V gene: TRBV5-5
D gene: TRBD2
CDR3 DNA: TGTGCCAGCAGCTTGGCCCTAGCGGGAGTCTACAATGAGCAGTTCTTC
CDR3 protein: CASSLALAGVYNEQFF